The TCR beta chain described here comes from a study of long-term antiretroviral therapy in people with HIV (dated by TCRdb to between 2021 and 2024). Background for the entire study: The earliest samples were collected about a decade before the 2015 WHO recommendation for immediate ART, when ART was typically delayed until CD4 counts fell. From a few dozen adults with confirmed HIV infection, the cohort provided 150 to 200 cryopreserved PBMC samples, gathered serially across a mean of approximately six years (range 1-12). Of the roughly 30 participants with HIV, roughly twelve were female. Whether ART initiation and durable HIV suppression were associated with changes in peripheral blood TRB repertoire composition and diversity was tested in a retrospective serial study. No cross-contamination during QIAcube processing turned up in test extractions that ran a monoclonal T-cell line alongside 33 polyclonal samples.

From its cysteine to its phenylalanine, the CDR3 spans 13 amino acids. Solely the CDR3 DNA is kept, with 39 bases framed from the first base. The germline V gene gives CDR1 as SGHTA and CDR2 as FQGNSA. At the junction V is shortened by 4 bases and J by 2 bases, with 9 bases in between. Comments on this clone: The specificity of this receptor is unknown. One base away there is no much larger clone; base qualities are not given.

Sequencing of the TRB variable region was done with the immunoSEQ hsTCRB v3.0 assay at survey level resolution. TRB sequencing targeted a depth of about 40,000-55,000 T-cell genomes per sample. An Illumina MiSeq with a v3 150-cycle kit was used to sequence the pooled TRB libraries. On the study's bioinformatics: Repertoire analysis ran in R within a reproducible Nextflow workflow covering QC, data transformation and analysis. LymphoSeq2, an R package for exploring AIRR-Seq data, was used to implement custom analyses. A few samples yielding fewer than 5000 total TRB sequences were excluded, leaving 150 to 200 analyzed HIV repertoires. Among the 180 or so HIV repertoires that were kept, 59 were collected before ART initiation and more than 120 were collected after ART initiation. Each repertoire was downsampled to 5000 TRB nucleotide sequences, and summary statistics were averaged across 100 downsampling iterations. The analysis kept only TRB sequences whose CDR3 regions were at least seven amino acids long. Two measures captured diversity: a Shannon entropy-derived clonality score and the Gini coefficient. Repertoire networks linked the top 5000 CDR3 amino acid sequences whenever two sequences differed by an edit distance of one. For TRB CDR3 amino acid sequences, antigen specificity groups and MHC restriction were predicted with GLIPH2. To flag known CMV, EBV, HIV or tissue antigen associations, CDR3 amino acid sequences were matched against VDJdb and McPAS-TCR. Pre-ART, post-ART and control groups were compared with Wilcoxon signed-rank tests and Holm-Bonferroni correction. Here the immuneACCESS table is served through TCRdb, limited to in-frame sequences with V and J called. Missing clones are a known gap in these copies; in checked studies unresolved V genes cover under half, and the rest lacks a known reason. V and J calls and clone size are those listed in that table; D and trimming were worked out from the DNA. Within this sample are about 27,000 clones, with roughly 80% of them counted one time only. Roughly 9.5% of the sample is taken by the ten largest.

Summary of the overall study and its limitations: Samples dated from the mid-2000s to the late 2010s, and the ART regimens used may be less effective than current ones. Because pre-ART samples had limited cell numbers, unsorted PBMC were profiled rather than sorted CD4+ and CD8+ T cells. Because PBMC availability was limited, only the TCR beta chain was sequenced, with no alpha chain pairing. At every time point, the repertoire was dominated by expanded TRB clones first identified before ART initiation, although this dominance fluctuated and, in many PLHIV, declined after ART. ART initiation was associated with a significant increase in TRB diversity, but diversity stayed significantly below transplant donor controls even after long-term ART. Narrower CDR3 length ranges were observed in HIV repertoires than in controls, and an antigen-experienced repertoire with only a slight naive shift after ART was suggested by the network structure. Inferences about post-ART repertoire changes were limited because no data were available on ART adherence, viral resistance or therapy changes.

Inclusion was restricted to participants for whom at least one PBMC sample before ART initiation and at least two post-ART samples were available. Treatment was received in the United States of America by all participants with HIV. Before DNA extraction, cryopreserved samples of roughly 0.85-10 million PBMC were thawed and washed. At the time of the earliest PBMC sample, participants with HIV were aged between roughly 20 and 60 years. Per participant, PBMC samples came from 1-4 timepoints prior to ART initiation and 2-8 timepoints following ART initiation, for a median of 7 samples. Serial HIV viral load, CD4+ T-cell count, ART history and demographic data were obtained for every participant. A Qiagen kit on a QIAcube was used to extract genomic DNA from unsorted PBMC, with samples processed in batches of 12.

Rearrangement joined TRBV7-2 to TRBJ2-7; the D gene is not confidently resolved. Source: unsorted PBMCs, taken 3 years after starting antiretroviral therapy. This TCR came from a man in his forties or fifties with HIV. The DNA sequence reads TGTGCCAGCAGCTCCCCTTTTACCTACGAGCAGTACTTC. This yields the protein CASSSPFTYEQYF.